This TCR beta chain was found in a study of response to subunit inactivated influenza vaccine. This CDR3 has 13 residues. The V gene lost 4 bases and the J gene lost 6 bases, with 12 bases spanning the gap. Germline CDR1 and CDR2: MGHDK and SYGVNS. TCRdb reprocessed the RT-PCR reads with MiXCR, giving one entry per CDR3 protein. The sample carries roughly 700,000 distinct CDR3 sequences, over 11% recorded once. This clonotype was picked up many times. Its matching antigen is unknown. Study conclusions and caveats: Authors suggested few new T cells are recruited by each seasonal influenza vaccination.

The V gene is TRBV25-1, the J gene TRBJ1-2, with D hard to call. This sample comprised PBMCs from blood, obtained 14 days before vaccination. The sequence came from a man between 45 and 60 years old who received an inactivated influenza vaccine. This CDR3 is CASSGEAGHGYTF. As DNA, the CDR3 is TGTGCCAGCAGTGGAGAGGCAGGCCATGGCTACACCTTC.